Below, 25 T cell receptor beta chains from the same sample are listed, as sequenced in a study of T cell clonotyping in hematopoietic cell transplantation. Time point of the sample: recipient sample about 28 days before transplant, after cytoreduction. Measured with immunoSEQ multiplex PCR; TCRdb has only the in-frame clones, and not every one. There are approximately 20,000 clones in the sample; around 88% occur only once, and approximately 8.4% lies in the top ten. The source was peripheral blood mononuclear cells, collected before stem cell transplant. The source of these receptors is a man aged 45-60 years with acute myeloid leukemia. Some clones in this sample may be carry-over from other donors' samples.

The rearrangement joins TRBV27 to TRBJ2-7, with 9 positions matching TRBD1. From germline, CDR1 is MNHEY and CDR2 SMNVEV (reference sequence). The CDR3 sequence is 15 residues long. J lost 3 bases, V lost 4 bases, and 7 bases had no gene match. CDR3 in DNA: TGTGCCAGCAGTTCCCGGACAGGGGCCCACTACGAGCAGTACTTC. Translation gives CASSSRTGAHYEQYF.

CDR3 amino acids: CASSPGTLNTEAFF. For the CDR3, the DNA is TGTGCCAGCAGTCCCGGGACGCTGAACACTGAAGCTTTCTTT. This chain uses TRBV5-6 with TRBJ1-1; D possibly corresponds to TRBD1 (5 bases). Trimming removed 5 bases at V and 0 bases at J, with 11 bases between. CDR3 length: 14 amino acids. CDR1 is SGHDT, CDR2 YYEEEE, per germline.

The chain has TRBV11-3 and TRBJ2-3; 11 bases are a match to TRBD1. The CDR3 spans 14 residues. The germline gives CDR1 SGHNT, CDR2 YENEEA. V was pared by 4 bases and J by 10 bases, with 7 bases of the junction left unmatched. The CDR3 protein is CASSWTGGQVSQYF. DNA for the CDR3: TGTGCCAGCAGCTGGACAGGGGGCCAGGTGTCGCAGTATTTT.

Note on this clone: An end of the junction does not agree with germline; a read error may underlie this. The rearrangement joins TRBV7-9 to TRBJ1-2; D remains unclear. CDR1 and CDR2 (germline): SEHNR, FQNEAQ (reference sequence). This CDR3 region has 11 residues. DNA for the CDR3: TGTGCCAGCAGCGAAGGCTATCCCAGACGCTTC. Translating gives CASSEGYPRRF.

The V gene is TRBV6-6, the J gene TRBJ2-1; 8 nucleotides align to TRBD1. Trimming cost V 4 bases and J 11 bases; bases outside gene matches: 4. Germline V gives CDR1 MNHNY, CDR2 SVGAGI (reference sequence). This CDR3 region has 12 residues. CDR3 coding DNA: TGTGCCAGCAGTTTCCAGGGGGCCAAGCAGTTCTTC. Translation: CASSFQGAKQFF.

The V gene is TRBV19, the J gene TRBJ2-7; 8 bases line up with TRBD1. Unmatched junction bases numbered 4, after V lost 0 bases and J lost 0 bases. CDR3 size: 16 residues. Per germline, CDR1 LNHDA and CDR2 SQIVND (reference sequence). Written as DNA, the CDR3 is TGTGCCAGTAGTATAGAGGACAGGGTCCCCTCCTACGAGCAGTACTTC. Amino acid sequence: CASSIEDRVPSYEQYF.

This clone is a singleton in its sample. The chain uses TRBV7-2 and TRBJ2-7; D may match TRBD1 or TRBD2 (5 bases each). V was cut by 5 bases and J by 5 bases, with 19 bases left in between. CDR1 is SGHTA, CDR2 FQGNSA, per germline. The CDR3 has 15 amino acids. This CDR3 is CASSPTPGTRNEQYF. The DNA for the CDR3 is TGTGCCAGCAGCCCCACTCCCGGGACGCGAAACGAGCAGTACTTC.

This chain links TRBV6-5 with TRBJ2-5; perhaps D is TRBD1 or TRBD2 (5 bases each). The DNA end is a closer match to TRBJ2-7, so the J assignment may be wrong. The germline CDR1 and CDR2 sequences are MNHEY and SVGAGI. The CDR3 runs to 11 residues. CDR3 protein: CASGRGDEQYF. The CDR3 coding sequence is TGTGCCAGCGGACGGGGCGACGAGCAGTACTTC.

V is TRBV13 and J is TRBJ2-5, with TRBD2 matching 14 bases. The V gene end was trimmed by 7 bases and the J gene end by 5 bases; junction bases not matched to a gene: 9. Germline CDR1 is PRHDT and CDR2 is FYEKMQ (reference sequence). CDR3 size: 16 residues. CDR3 sequence: CASNRLAGGSWETQYF. The CDR3 DNA reads TGTGCCAGCAACCGACTAGCGGGGGGGTCGTGGGAGACCCAGTACTTC.

J is TRBJ2-1 and V is TRBV7-9; perhaps TRBD2 as D (5 bases). V was clipped by 1 base and J by 8 bases, with 9 bases between them. Looked up from germline, CDR1 is SEHNR and CDR2 is FQNEAQ (reference sequence). This CDR3 has 13 residues. CDR3 coding DNA: TGTGCCAGCAGCTTAGTGGCCGGGGATGAGCAGTTCTTC. It encodes CASSLVAGDEQFF.

The rearrangement uses TRBV4-1 and TRBJ2-5; tentative D call: TRBD1 (5 bases). Germline CDR1 MGHRA, CDR2 YSYEKL. V lost 3 bases and J 3 bases, leaving 8 bases between the germline ends. The length of the CDR3 is 13 residues. The CDR3 is CASSQHRKETQYF. CDR3 DNA: TGCGCCAGCAGCCAGCACAGGAAAGAGACCCAGTACTTC.

The J gene is TRBJ1-1, the V gene TRBV4-1; D ambiguous. Trimming cost V 1 base and J 11 bases, with 8 bases left between them. There are 11 residues in the CDR3. Germline CDR1 reads MGHRA; CDR2 reads YSYEKL. CDR3 in DNA: TGCGCCAGCAGCCAAGGGGTATTGGCTTTCTTT. Encoded protein: CASSQGVLAFF.

This chain joins TRBV19 and TRBJ2-3, with D uncertain. CDR1 is LNHDA and CDR2 is SQIVND in the germline V gene (reference sequence). Trimming took 1 base from V and 7 from J, leaving 15 bases between them. The CDR3 loop spans 15 amino acids. The CDR3: CASSIAAAPAYTQYF. The CDR3 nucleotides are TGTGCCAGTAGTATAGCGGCAGCCCCGGCCTATACGCAGTATTTT.

The chain couples TRBV5-1 to TRBJ2-5; D not certain. The CDR3 sequence is 11 residues long. Trimming left V 2 bases short and J 2 bases short, with 1 base between. CDR1 is SGHRS, CDR2 YFSETQ, per germline. This CDR3 is CASSLQETQYF. The CDR3 nucleotides are TGCGCCAGCAGCTTACAAGAGACCCAGTACTTC. Full variable domain (remainder filled in from reference TRBV5-1 and TRBJ2-5): KAGVTQTPRYLIKTRGQQVTLSCSPISGHRSVSWYQQTPGQGLQFLFEYFSETQRNKGNFPGRFSGRQFSNSRSEMNVSTLELGDSALYLCASSLQETQYFGPGTRLLVL.

The V gene is TRBV14, the J gene TRBJ2-3; D possibly corresponds to TRBD2 (6 bases). This CDR3 is 16 amino acids long. Trimming cost V 5 bases and J 0 bases, with 15 bases left between them. CDR1 is SGHDN, CDR2 FVKESK, per germline. CDR3 sequence (DNA): TGTGCCAGCAGCTCTTGGACTACATCTAGCACAGATACGCAGTATTTT. Its protein is CASSSWTTSSTDTQYF.

This chain joins TRBV7-9 and TRBJ2-1; no clear D gene. The CDR3 runs to 12 residues. Looked up from germline, CDR1 is SEHNR and CDR2 is FQNEAQ (reference sequence). V lost 3 bases and J lost 3, with 3 bases in between. The CDR3, as DNA: TGTGCCAGCAGCTTCGACTACAATGAGCAGTTCTTC. Its protein is CASSFDYNEQFF.

V and J are TRBV7-2 and TRBJ2-3, with D perhaps being TRBD1 or TRBD2 (5 bases each). Germline CDR1 and CDR2: SGHTA and FQGNSA. This CDR3 comprises 16 residues. The V gene lost 2 bases and the J gene lost 0 bases, with 12 bases spanning the gap. Here the CDR3 reads CASSLRGGVSTDTQYF. Here the CDR3 DNA reads TGTGCCAGCAGCTTACGTGGGGGAGTAAGCACAGATACGCAGTATTTT.

The chain links TRBV6-1 to TRBJ1-1, with D hard to call. Trimming removed 3 bases from V and 4 bases from J, with 12 bases in between. CDR1 and CDR2 from the germline V gene are MNHNS and SASEGT. This CDR3 is 14 amino acids long. The CDR3 sequence is CASSDLGSLTEAFF. The DNA for the CDR3 is TGTGCCAGCAGTGACCTGGGCTCCCTCACTGAAGCTTTCTTT.

This clone has more than one count but fewer than ten. This rearrangement joins TRBV7-2 to TRBJ1-3, with TRBD1 identical over 7 bases. Germline CDR1 reads SGHTA; CDR2 reads FQGNSA. The V gene end was trimmed by 7 bases and the J gene end by 7 bases; junction bases not matched to a gene: 10. CDR3 length: 14 amino acids. The CDR3 protein is CASIPTGNSNTIYF. The DNA for the CDR3 is TGTGCCAGCATCCCGACAGGGAATTCTAACACCATATATTTT.

The chain links TRBV11-1 to TRBJ2-7, with 9 bases lining up with TRBD1. Germline V gene lookup returns CDR1 SGHAT and CDR2 FQDESV (reference sequence). V shed 5 bases, J shed 5 bases, and the junction held 4 bases outside the gene matches. The length of the CDR3 is 13 residues. CDR3 in DNA: TGTGCCAGCAGCGACAGGGGGAGGCACGAGCAGTACTTC. Encoded protein: CASSDRGRHEQYF.

V and J are TRBV7-8 and TRBJ2-7; 7 nucleotides align to TRBD1. V lost 4 bases to trimming and J lost 5 bases; unmatched junction nucleotides: 2. CDR3 length: 12 amino acids. Germline CDR1 is SGHVS and CDR2 is FQNEAQ. The CDR3 nucleotides are TGTGCCAGCAGCTCAACAGGGGACGAGCAGTACTTC. As protein: CASSSTGDEQYF.

The chain couples TRBV7-3 to TRBJ2-3; TRBD2 matches 11 bases. This CDR3 spans 15 amino acids. Germline trimming cut 5 bases from V and 0 bases from J; bases unmatched to any gene: 1. From germline, CDR1 is SGHTA and CDR2 FQGTGA. CDR3 in amino acids: CASSPSGGSTDTQYF. The CDR3 DNA reads as TGTGCCAGCAGCCCTAGCGGGGGGAGCACAGATACGCAGTATTTT.

The chain is built from TRBV6-6 and TRBJ2-7; 7 nucleotides agree with TRBD1. This CDR3 comprises 14 residues. Unmatched junction bases numbered 4, after V lost 2 bases and J lost 3 bases. Per the germline V gene, CDR1 is MNHNY and CDR2 is SVGAGI (reference sequence). The CDR3 DNA sequence: TGTGCCAGCAGTTACACGACAGGGAACTACGAGCAGTACTTC. Its protein is CASSYTTGNYEQYF.

This clone has just one count. CDR3 DNA sequence: TGTGCCAGCAGCGTACACCTCGGGGAGTTCACTGAAGCTTTCTTT. This codes for CASSVHLGEFTEAFF. The rearrangement uses TRBV9 and TRBJ1-1; D gene unclear. Trimming pared 1 base from V and 4 bases from J, leaving 14 bases between. The CDR3 consists of 15 residues. Looked up from germline, CDR1 is SGDLS and CDR2 is YYNGEE.

The V and J genes are TRBV4-1 and TRBJ1-1; 9 nucleotides agree with TRBD1. CDR3 length equals 15 residues. The germline V gene encodes CDR1 MGHRA and CDR2 YSYEKL. Unmatched junction bases numbered 7, after V lost 5 bases and J lost 3 bases. CDR3 DNA sequence: TGCGCCAGCAGCTTCCGGACAGGGGCCGACACTGAAGCTTTCTTT. Amino acid sequence: CASSFRTGADTEAFF.